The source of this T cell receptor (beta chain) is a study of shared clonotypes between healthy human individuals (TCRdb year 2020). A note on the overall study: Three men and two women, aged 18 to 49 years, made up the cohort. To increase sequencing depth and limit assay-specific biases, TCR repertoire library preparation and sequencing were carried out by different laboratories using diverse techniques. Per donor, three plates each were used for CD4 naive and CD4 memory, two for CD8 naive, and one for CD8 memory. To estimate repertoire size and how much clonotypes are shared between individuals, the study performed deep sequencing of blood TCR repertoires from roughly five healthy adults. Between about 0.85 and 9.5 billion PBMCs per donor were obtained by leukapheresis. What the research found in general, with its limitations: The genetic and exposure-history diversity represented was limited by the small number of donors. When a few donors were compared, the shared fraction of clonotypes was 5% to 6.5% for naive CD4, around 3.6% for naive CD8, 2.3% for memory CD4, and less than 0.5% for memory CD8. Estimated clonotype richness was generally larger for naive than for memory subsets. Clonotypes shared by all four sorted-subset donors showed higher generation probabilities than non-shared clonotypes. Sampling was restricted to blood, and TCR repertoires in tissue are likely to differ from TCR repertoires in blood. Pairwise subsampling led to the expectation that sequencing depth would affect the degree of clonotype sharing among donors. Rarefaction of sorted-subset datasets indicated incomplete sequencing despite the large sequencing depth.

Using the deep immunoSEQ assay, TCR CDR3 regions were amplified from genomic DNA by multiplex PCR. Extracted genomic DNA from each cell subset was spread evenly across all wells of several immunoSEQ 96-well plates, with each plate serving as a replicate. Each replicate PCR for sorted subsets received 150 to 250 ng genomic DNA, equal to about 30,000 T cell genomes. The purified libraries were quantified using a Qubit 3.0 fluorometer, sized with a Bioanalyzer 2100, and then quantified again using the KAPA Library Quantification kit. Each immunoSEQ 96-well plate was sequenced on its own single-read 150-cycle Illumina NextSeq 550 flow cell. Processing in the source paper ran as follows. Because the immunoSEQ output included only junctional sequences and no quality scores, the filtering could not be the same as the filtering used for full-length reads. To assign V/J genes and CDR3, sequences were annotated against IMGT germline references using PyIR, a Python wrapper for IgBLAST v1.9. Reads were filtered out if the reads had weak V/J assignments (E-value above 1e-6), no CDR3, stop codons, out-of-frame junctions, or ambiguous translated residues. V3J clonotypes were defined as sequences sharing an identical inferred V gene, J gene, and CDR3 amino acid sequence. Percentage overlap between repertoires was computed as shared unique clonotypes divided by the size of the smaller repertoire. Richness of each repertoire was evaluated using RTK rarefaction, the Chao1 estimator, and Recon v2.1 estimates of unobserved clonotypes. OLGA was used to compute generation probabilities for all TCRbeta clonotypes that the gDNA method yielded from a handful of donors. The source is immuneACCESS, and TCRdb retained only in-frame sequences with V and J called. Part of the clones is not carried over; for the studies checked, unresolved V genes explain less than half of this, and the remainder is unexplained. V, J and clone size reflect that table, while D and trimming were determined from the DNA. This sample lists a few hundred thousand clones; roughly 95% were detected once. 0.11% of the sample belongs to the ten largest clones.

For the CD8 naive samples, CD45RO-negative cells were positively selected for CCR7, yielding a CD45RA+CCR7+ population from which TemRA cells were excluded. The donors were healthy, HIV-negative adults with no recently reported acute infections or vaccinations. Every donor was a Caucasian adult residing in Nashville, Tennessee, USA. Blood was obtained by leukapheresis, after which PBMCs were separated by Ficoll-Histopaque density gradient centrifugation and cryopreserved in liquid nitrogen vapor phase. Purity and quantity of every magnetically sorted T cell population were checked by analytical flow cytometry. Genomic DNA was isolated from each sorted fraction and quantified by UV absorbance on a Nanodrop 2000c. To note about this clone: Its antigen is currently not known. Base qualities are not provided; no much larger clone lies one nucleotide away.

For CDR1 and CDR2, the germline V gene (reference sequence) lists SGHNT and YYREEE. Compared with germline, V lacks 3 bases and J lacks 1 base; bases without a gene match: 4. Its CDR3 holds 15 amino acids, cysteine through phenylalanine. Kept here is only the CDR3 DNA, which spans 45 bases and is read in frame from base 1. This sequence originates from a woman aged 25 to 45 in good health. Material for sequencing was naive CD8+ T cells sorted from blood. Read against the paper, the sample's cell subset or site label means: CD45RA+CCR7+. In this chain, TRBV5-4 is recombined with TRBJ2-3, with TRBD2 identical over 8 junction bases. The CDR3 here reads CASSSGTRGTDTQYF. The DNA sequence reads TGTGCCAGCAGCTCCGGGACTAGGGGCACAGATACGCAGTATTTT.